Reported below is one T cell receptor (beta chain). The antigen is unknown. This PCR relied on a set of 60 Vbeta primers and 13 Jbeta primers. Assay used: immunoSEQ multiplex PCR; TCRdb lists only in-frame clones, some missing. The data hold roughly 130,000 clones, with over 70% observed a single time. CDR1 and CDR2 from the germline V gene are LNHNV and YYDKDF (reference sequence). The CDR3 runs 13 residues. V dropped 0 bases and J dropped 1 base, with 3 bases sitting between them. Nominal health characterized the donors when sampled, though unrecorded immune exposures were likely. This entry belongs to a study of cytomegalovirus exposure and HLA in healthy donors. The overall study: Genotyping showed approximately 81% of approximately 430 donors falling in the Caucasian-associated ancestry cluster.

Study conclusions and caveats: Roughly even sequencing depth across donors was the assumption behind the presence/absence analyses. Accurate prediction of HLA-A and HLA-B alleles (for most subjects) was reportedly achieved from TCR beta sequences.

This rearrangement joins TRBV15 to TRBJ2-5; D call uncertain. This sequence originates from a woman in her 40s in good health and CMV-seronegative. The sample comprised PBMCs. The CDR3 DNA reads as TGTGCCACCAGCAGAGATCGCCAAGAGACCCAGTACTTC. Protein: CATSRDRQETQYF.